The 11 T cell receptor beta chains reported below all come from one sample, sequenced in a study of T cell repertoires in cytomegalovirus infection. TCRdb re-derived calls from the reads in MiXCR, one entry per CDR3 protein. The repertoire holds 450,000 to 550,000 distinct CDR3 sequences, with 16% as singletons. The sample was CD8+ T cells from PBMCs. Receptors were obtained from a human donor in good health (CMV status not recorded). Some clones in this sample may be carry-over from other donors' samples.

This clonotype appeared a few times. The chain carries TRBV29-1 and TRBJ2-7; D uncertain. Germline CDR1 SQVTM, CDR2 ANQGSEA. Trimming left V 1 base short and J 4 bases short, with 11 bases between. This CDR3 has 13 amino acids. The CDR3 DNA reads as TGCAGCGTTGAAGGACCGGATGATTACGAGCAGTACTTC. Translating gives CSVEGPDDYEQYF.

This clonotype was recorded a few times. The rearrangement joins TRBV29-1 to TRBJ2-1; D is possibly TRBD1 or TRBD2 (5 bases each). Trimming left V 0 bases short and J 8 bases short, with 20 bases between. Looked up from germline, CDR1 is SQVTM and CDR2 is ANQGSEA. This CDR3 is 16 amino acids long. DNA of the CDR3: TGCAGCGTTGAAGATTTAACTTCGGCCGGGGCCTATGAGCAGTTCTTC. It translates to CSVEDLTSAGAYEQFF.

CDR3 in DNA: TGTGCCAGCAGTTACTCGAGAAGGGGAAGGAACTATGGCTACACCTTC. It is translated as CASSYSRRGRNYGYTF. The rearrangement uses TRBV6-2 or TRBV6-3 and TRBJ1-2; possible D gene TRBD1, 5 bases. The CDR3 loop spans 16 amino acids. Trimming left V 0 bases short and J 2 bases short, with 13 bases between. The germline V gene has CDR1 MNHEY and CDR2 SVGEGT.

This clonotype was found many times. This chain uses TRBV7-9 with TRBJ2-2; D gene ambiguous. Trimming removed 3 bases at V and 3 bases at J, with 8 bases between. In germline, CDR1 is SEHNR, CDR2 FQNEAQ (reference sequence). This CDR3 comprises 14 residues. The CDR3 loop reads CASSFSDYTGELFF. Here the CDR3 DNA reads TGTGCCAGCAGCTTCAGCGACTACACCGGGGAGCTGTTTTTT.

The sample holds one count of this clonotype. The chain recombines TRBV5-6 with TRBJ2-7; the D gene is possibly TRBD2 (5 bases). Trimming pared 0 bases from V and 6 bases from J, leaving 16 bases between. The CDR3 runs to 15 residues. CDR1 and CDR2 from the germline V gene are SGHDT and YYEEEE. This CDR3 is CASSLAEVAFVEQYF. The CDR3 DNA is TGTGCCAGCAGCTTGGCGGAGGTAGCTTTCGTCGAGCAGTACTTC.

Many counts were recorded for this clonotype. The chain links TRBV6-6 to TRBJ2-7; D is possibly TRBD2 (5 bases). In germline, CDR1 is MNHNY, CDR2 SVGAGI (reference sequence). V lost 6 bases and J lost 5, with 29 bases in between. The CDR3 runs 18 residues. CDR3 amino acids: CASSPHPFERKITDEQYF. In DNA form, the CDR3 reads TGTGCCAGCAGCCCCCATCCGTTTGAGCGGAAGATTACGGACGAGCAGTACTTC.

This chain links TRBV3-1 with TRBJ2-7; 11 bases align to TRBD2. Germline V gene sequence: CDR1 LGHDT, CDR2 YNNKEL (reference sequence). V lost 0 bases, J lost 1 base, and 5 bases stayed unmatched. The CDR3 sequence is 17 residues long. CDR3 residues: CASSQDRGLAASYEQYF. Here the CDR3 DNA reads TGTGCCAGCAGCCAAGATAGGGGACTAGCGGCTTCCTACGAGCAGTACTTC.

This chain uses TRBV19 with TRBJ2-7, with 10 nucleotides matching TRBD2. J was trimmed by 4 bases and V by 4 bases; bases with no gene match: 4. CDR1 and CDR2 from the germline V gene are LNHDA and SQIVND (reference sequence). This CDR3 is built from 14 residues. In DNA form, the CDR3 reads TGTGCCAGTAGTACAACTAGCGGGGATTACGAGCAGTACTTC. Translated, it gives CASSTTSGDYEQYF.

This clonotype showed up just a few times. The genes are TRBV6-5 and TRBJ1-1; 9 bases align to TRBD1. The germline CDR1 and CDR2 sequences are MNHEY and SVGAGI. Trimming cost V 2 bases and J 0 bases; bases outside gene matches: 4. The CDR3 spans 16 residues. In DNA form, the CDR3 reads TGTGCCAGCAGTTACACAGGGGGCAGGTTGAACACTGAAGCTTTCTTT. It yields the protein CASSYTGGRLNTEAFF.

This clonotype appeared once. Here the CDR3 reads CASSVNSGSPPDTQYF. The CDR3 DNA reads TGTGCCAGCAGCGTAAACAGCGGGAGCCCCCCAGATACGCAGTATTTT. The rearrangement uses TRBV9 and TRBJ2-3; TRBD2 matches 8 bases. J lost 4 bases, V lost 1 base, and 8 bases had no gene match. Germline V gene sequence: CDR1 SGDLS, CDR2 YYNGEE. This CDR3 spans 16 amino acids.

The CDR3 region has the DNA TGTGCCACCAGCCTTCAGGGTGGGAATGAGCAGTTCTTC. Protein product: CATSLQGGNEQFF. The rearrangement joins TRBV15 to TRBJ2-1; a possible D gene is TRBD1 (5 bases). The CDR3 runs to 13 residues. Germline lookup yields CDR1 LNHNV and CDR2 YYDKDF (reference sequence). V was pared by 5 bases and J by 7 bases, with 12 bases between.